Below, 21 T cell receptor beta chains from the same sample are listed, as sequenced in a study of T cells in Graves' hyperthyroidism and ophthalmopathy. Researchers amplified the TCR beta CDR3 regions from RNA transcripts. Primed by the HTBI set, a first-round RT-PCR was run on the TCR CDR3. TCRdb reanalysed the multiplex PCR reads using MiXCR and keeps one entry per CDR3 protein. The sample has about 350,000 distinct CDR3 sequences; 14% are singletons. The sequenced sample consisted of blood. The source is a woman under 40 with Graves' hyperthyroidism.

Of note for this clonotype: One base away lies a much larger clone, so this may be a sequencing read error. The chain carries TRBV20-1 and TRBJ2-5; D is uncertain. The CDR3 length is 12 residues. Germline V lookup: CDR1 DFQATT, CDR2 SNEGSKA (reference sequence). The CDR3 loop reads CSASPSQEAQYF. Here the CDR3 DNA reads TGCAGTGCTAGCCCGAGCCAAGAGGCCCAGTACTTC.

The J gene is TRBJ2-1, the V gene TRBV14; unclear D gene. Deletions cut 1 base from V and 7 bases from J, with 8 bases between. The CDR3 consists of 13 residues. Per germline, CDR1 SGHDN and CDR2 FVKESK. The CDR3 bases are TGTGCCAGCAGCCAAGTGGCTCGGAATGAGCAGTTCTTC. This sequence encodes CASSQVARNEQFF.

Many counts were recorded for this clonotype. This chain uses TRBV28 with TRBJ2-1, with a possible D match to TRBD2 (5 bases). This CDR3 region has 17 residues. V shed 6 bases and J shed 1 base, with 19 bases lying between them. The germline gives CDR1 MDHEN, CDR2 SYDVKM. The CDR3 region is CASSQILRVRSYNEQFF. The CDR3 region has the DNA TGTGCCAGCAGCCAGATTTTGAGGGTCAGGTCCTACAATGAGCAGTTCTTC.

In its sample, this clonotype was seen a few times. This chain joins TRBV7-9 and TRBJ1-5, with unresolved D. The CDR3 runs to 13 residues. V was clipped by 3 bases and J by 4 bases, with 7 bases between them. Germline CDR1 and CDR2: SEHNR and FQNEAQ (reference sequence). This CDR3 reads CASSLDENQPQHF. Here the CDR3 DNA reads TGTGCCAGCAGCTTGGACGAGAATCAGCCCCAGCATTTT.

The chain couples TRBV4-3 to TRBJ2-7; the match to TRBD2 covers 9 bases. CDR3 size: 15 residues. With V trimmed by 1 base and J by 3 bases, 4 bases remained unmatched. Germline assignment: CDR1 LGHNA and CDR2 YSLEER. The CDR3 here is CASSQGPSGNYEQYF. The CDR3 nucleotides are TGCGCCAGCAGCCAAGGACCTAGCGGGAACTACGAGCAGTACTTC.

CDR3 region: CASSPVRRNTGELFF. The DNA of the CDR3 is TGTGCCAGCAGCCCCGTTCGAAGGAACACCGGGGAGCTGTTTTTT. The chain has TRBV7-3 and TRBJ2-2; D gene ambiguous. The CDR3 covers 15 residues. Looked up from germline, CDR1 is SGHTA and CDR2 is FQGTGA. V was cut by 5 bases and J by 1 base, with 11 bases left in between. Looking up the rest from reference TRBV7-3 and TRBJ2-2 gives the full variable domain: GAGVSQTPSNKVTEKGKYVELRCDPISGHTALYWYRQSLGQGPEFLIYFQGTGAADDSGLPNDRFFAVRPEGSVSTLKIQRTERGDSAVYLCASSPVRRNTGELFFGEGSRLTVL.

This clonotype has a count of ten or more. This sequence joins TRBV7-6 and TRBJ2-3; 10 bases match TRBD2. Germline CDR1 is SGHVS and CDR2 is FNYEAQ. The CDR3 spans 18 residues. Trimming removed 1 base from V and 1 base from J; junction bases left unmatched: 8. CDR3 coding DNA: TGTGCCAGCAGCTTAGGAGCGGGAGGGCCAGAGCGCACAGATACGCAGTATTTT. Amino acids: CASSLGAGGPERTDTQYF. Based on the CDR3 plus reference TRBV7-6 and TRBJ2-3, the full variable domain is GAGVSQSPRYKVTKRGQDVALRCDPISGHVSLYWYRQALGQGPEFLTYFNYEAQQDKSGLPNDRFSAERPEGSISTLTIQRTEQRDSAMYRCASSLGAGGPERTDTQYFGPGTRLTVL.

The V gene is TRBV7-2, the J gene TRBJ2-3; D not certain. CDR3 size: 11 residues. V was clipped by 2 bases and J by 7 bases, with 4 bases between them. CDR1 and CDR2 from the germline V gene are SGHTA and FQGNSA. The CDR3 nucleotides are TGTGCCAGCAGCTTAAGTTATACGCAGTATTTT. Translated, it gives CASSLSYTQYF. Drawing the rest from reference TRBV7-2 and TRBJ2-3, the complete variable domain is GAGVSQSPSNKVTEKGKDVELRCDPISGHTALYWYRQSLGQGLEFLIYFQGNSAPDKSGLPSDRFSAERTGGSVSTLTIQRTQQEDSAVYLCASSLSYTQYFGPGTRLTVL.

This chain joins TRBV30 and TRBJ2-7; D is uncertain. The V gene's germline CDR1 is GTSNPN and CDR2 SVGIG (reference sequence). The CDR3 is made up of 13 amino acids. Trimming removed 2 bases at V and 0 bases at J, with 8 bases between. Written as DNA, the CDR3 is TGTGCCTGGAGTCCAGTAAGCTCCTACGAGCAGTACTTC. Amino acid sequence: CAWSPVSSYEQYF.

On this clonotype itself: One end of the junction is discordant with germline, which a read error may explain. This chain connects TRBV2 to TRBJ2-6, with D perhaps given as TRBD1 or TRBD2 (6 bases each). Per germline, CDR1 SNHLY and CDR2 FYNNEI. CDR3 size: 13 residues. The CDR3 region has the DNA TGTGACAGCAGTTTAGGGGGGACCAACGTCCTGACTTTC. Its protein product is CDSSLGGTNVLTF.

This clonotype was seen at least ten times. The chain employs TRBV6-1 and TRBJ1-1; 7 nucleotides agree with TRBD1. Germline CDR1 is MNHNS and CDR2 is SASEGT. V lost 7 bases to trimming and J lost 6 bases; unmatched junction nucleotides: 2. This CDR3 contains 11 residues. The CDR3 DNA reads TGTGCCAGCAAAGGGGGCGCTGAAGCTTTCTTT. Amino acids: CASKGGAEAFF.

This clonotype has only a few counts. V gene TRBV29-1 combines with J gene TRBJ2-7, with no clear D. The germline V and J ends were trimmed by 7 bases and 3 bases, with 4 bases remaining between them. Looked up from germline, CDR1 is SQVTM and CDR2 is ANQGSEA. The CDR3 totals 9 residues. CDR3 in amino acids: CSGDYEQYF. CDR3 DNA sequence: TGCAGCGGCGACTACGAGCAGTACTTC.

There are many counts of this clonotype. The junction does not match germline at one end; this may be a read error. DNA for the CDR3: TGCGCCAGCAGCTTAATTGGAGAAAACTACAATGAGCAGTTCTTC. Protein sequence: CASSLIGENYNEQFF. This chain joins TRBV7-3 and TRBJ2-1; D call uncertain. The length of the CDR3 is 15 residues. From germline, CDR1 is SGHTA and CDR2 FQGTGA. The entire variable domain, with the rest obtained from reference TRBV7-3 and TRBJ2-1, is as follows: GAGVSQTPSNKVTEKGKYVELRCDPISGHTALYWYRQSLGQGPEFLIYFQGTGAADDSGLPNDRFFAVRPEGSVSTLKIQRTERGDSAVYLCASSLIGENYNEQFFGPGTRLTVL.

This clonotype was seen only a few times. V is TRBV27 and J is TRBJ2-5; 9 nucleotides match TRBD2. The CDR3 runs to 13 residues. The V and J ends lost 6 bases and 4 bases, in that order; junction bases with no gene match: 3. Looked up from germline, CDR1 is MNHEY and CDR2 is SMNVEV (reference sequence). For the CDR3, the DNA is TGTGCCAGCAGGATTAGCGGGGGAGAGACCCAGTACTTC. Residues: CASRISGGETQYF.

This clonotype was seen ten or more times. The rearrangement joins TRBV7-2 to TRBJ2-4; 7 nucleotides agree with TRBD2. CDR3 length: 17 amino acids. Germline values: CDR1 SGHTA, CDR2 FQGNSA. Germline trimming cut 4 bases from V and 9 bases from J; bases unmatched to any gene: 18. CDR3 nucleotide sequence: TGTGCCAGCAGCTCGGGGGGTAGGAGAGGTGCGTCAGGCATTCAGTACTTC. It yields the protein CASSSGGRRGASGIQYF.

The sample holds many counts of this clonotype. The chain carries TRBV19 and TRBJ2-1; possible D gene TRBD1, 6 bases. The germline V gene encodes CDR1 LNHDA and CDR2 SQIVND (reference sequence). CDR3 size: 16 residues. The V and J ends lost 4 bases and 4 bases respectively, with 17 bases between them. CDR3 residues: CASSRPTGRAYNEQFF. The CDR3, as DNA: TGTGCCAGTAGTAGGCCGACAGGAAGAGCTTACAATGAGCAGTTCTTC.

In this sample, this clonotype turned up a few times. The chain recombines TRBV27 with TRBJ2-3; D unresolved. Germline V CDR1 and CDR2: MNHEY, SMNVEV (reference sequence). This CDR3 spans 14 amino acids. The V gene lost 5 bases and the J gene lost 0 bases, with 9 bases spanning the gap. The CDR3 here is CASSKAISTDTQYF. The DNA for the CDR3 is TGTGCCAGCAGTAAAGCAATAAGCACAGATACGCAGTATTTT.

This clonotype was seen at least ten times. The chain couples TRBV11-2 to TRBJ2-3; TRBD2 agrees at 15 bases. Germline V gene data show CDR1 as SGHAT and CDR2 as FQNNGV. The CDR3 runs 18 residues. V shed 5 bases and J 6 bases; nucleotides not matched to a gene: 12. Here the CDR3 DNA reads TGTGCCAGCAGCAAAGGACTAGCGGGAGGGCCGACCTTTGATACGCAGTATTTT. Amino acids: CASSKGLAGGPTFDTQYF.

This clonotype was counted ten times or more. The rearrangement joins TRBV12-3 or TRBV12-4 to TRBJ2-2; D call uncertain. V lost 7 bases, J lost 5 bases, and 5 bases lay in between. This CDR3 is built from 11 residues. CDR3 region: CASKLTGELFF. The CDR3 DNA follows: TGTGCCAGCAAACTGACCGGGGAGCTGTTTTTT.

The table lists this clonotype with a few counts. The J gene is TRBJ2-1, the V gene TRBV28; 7 bases map to TRBD2. The CDR3 loop spans 16 amino acids. Germline loops: CDR1 MDHEN, CDR2 SYDVKM. J gave up 0 bases and V 1 base, and 3 bases lay outside the gene matches. CDR3 coding DNA: TGTGCCAGCAGTTTATATGGCGGGAGCTCCTACAATGAGCAGTTCTTC. This sequence encodes CASSLYGGSSYNEQFF.

This clonotype appeared many times. The chain joins TRBV3-1 to TRBJ1-5; D not resolved. V was pared by 3 bases and J by 2 bases, with 8 bases between. CDR1 and CDR2 (germline): LGHDT, YNNKEL (reference sequence). The CDR3 contains 14 residues. CDR3 amino acids: CASSHSGGNQPQHF. In DNA, the CDR3 is TGTGCCAGCAGCCACAGTGGTGGCAATCAGCCCCAGCATTTT.